The 18 T cell receptor beta chains in this list originate from one sample, sequenced in a study of low-dose radiotherapy and immunotherapy resistance in tumors. cDNA synthesis used a TRAV/TRBV-specific primer set for both chains. The authors ran 15 to 20 PCR cycles to amplify TCRs with a constant-region primer and V-primer adapter. TCRdb re-called the reads through MiXCR, storing one row per CDR3 protein. The sample lists under 90,000 distinct CDR3 sequences, roughly a sixth occurring once. Time point defined: before trial treatment. Sequences were derived from PBMCs, sampled before treatment. These receptors were taken from a male donor with prostate cancer.

By its share, this clonotype is medium-sized. The chain couples TRBV2 to TRBJ1-3; D is ambiguous. V was clipped by 8 bases and J by 4 bases, with 9 bases between them. There are 12 residues in the CDR3. The germline CDR1 and CDR2 sequences are SNHLY and FYNNEI. The CDR3 DNA is TGTGCCAGCGGCAACCCGGGAAACACCATATATTTT. Protein product: CASGNPGNTIYF.

This clonotype was seen ten or more times. Written as DNA, the CDR3 is TGTGCCAGCAGCTTAGTGAGGGGTCTGGACGAGCAGTACTTC. Its protein is CASSLVRGLDEQYF. J is TRBJ2-7 and V is TRBV7-2; D is possibly TRBD1 or TRBD2 (5 bases each). Germline V gene sequence: CDR1 SGHTA, CDR2 FQGNSA. The CDR3 covers 14 residues. The V and J ends lost 1 base and 5 bases respectively, with 12 bases between them.

Ten or more counts support this clonotype. This chain's CDR3 is CASSVGGTGGLTGELFF. In DNA form, the CDR3 reads TGTGCCAGCAGCGTAGGAGGGACAGGGGGCCTCACCGGGGAGCTGTTTTTT. V is TRBV9 and J is TRBJ2-2; 12 positions agree with TRBD1. The V gene end was trimmed by 0 bases and the J gene end by 4 bases; junction bases not matched to a gene: 4. This CDR3 region has 17 residues. Germline loops: CDR1 SGDLS, CDR2 YYNGEE.

This clonotype was recorded at least ten times. The chain links TRBV7-9 to TRBJ1-2; maybe TRBD1 (6 bases). The germline gives CDR1 SEHNR, CDR2 FQNEAQ (reference sequence). The CDR3 sequence is 16 residues long. Trimming stripped 3 bases from V and 6 bases from J, with 20 bases between. The CDR3 DNA follows: TGTGCCAGCAGCTTTGAGGGTTGGGGGCCGTCTAATGGCTACACCTTC. Translated: CASSFEGWGPSNGYTF.

The chain couples TRBV5-6 to TRBJ2-5, with D hard to call. The CDR3 loop spans 16 amino acids. CDR1 is SGHDT, CDR2 YYEEEE, per germline. Trimming left V 1 base short and J 5 bases short, with 18 bases between. CDR3 sequence reads: CASSLFFGSLIETQYF. CDR3 coding DNA: TGTGCCAGCAGCTTGTTTTTCGGCAGCCTGATTGAGACCCAGTACTTC.

The sample holds many counts of this clonotype. This chain joins TRBV15 and TRBJ2-7, with 9 bases aligning to TRBD1. Germline V lookup: CDR1 LNHNV, CDR2 YYDKDF (reference sequence). J was trimmed by 6 bases and V by 0 bases; bases with no gene match: 6. The CDR3 extends over 15 amino acids. The CDR3 region has the DNA TGTGCCACCAGCAGAGATCTGGGACAGGGAAGCGAGCAGTACTTC. Protein product: CATSRDLGQGSEQYF. Together with reference TRBV15 and TRBJ2-7, the CDR3 gives the full variable domain: DAMVIQNPRYQVTQFGKPVTLSCSQTLNHNVMYWYQQKSSQAPKLLFHYYDKDFNNEADTPDNFQSRRPNTSFCFLDIRSPGLGDTAMYLCATSRDLGQGSEQYFGPGTRLTVT.

In the case of this clonotype: It differs at one base from a far larger clone, so likely a read error. J is TRBJ2-7 and V is TRBV9, with D possibly TRBD2 on 6 matching bases. The end of the DNA fits TRBJ2-1 better, so the J call may be wrong. This CDR3 comprises 15 residues. CDR1 and CDR2 (germline): SGDLS, YYNGEE. In DNA, the CDR3 is TGTGCCAGCAGCGTAGCTGCGGCTAGCGCGTATGAGCAGTTCTTC. Amino acids: CASSVAAASAYEQFF.

This clonotype appeared many times. V and J are TRBV5-1 and TRBJ1-5; a possible D gene is TRBD1 (6 bases). Trimming shortened V by 0 bases and J by 5 bases, and 21 bases separated the two germline ends. CDR1 and CDR2 (germline): SGHRS, YFSETQ. This CDR3 region has 18 residues. The CDR3 DNA is TGCGCCAGCAGCTTGGAGCCCCCCGGACAGCCCGAAGATCAGCCCCAGCATTTT. Translation gives CASSLEPPGQPEDQPQHF.

This clonotype was recorded at least ten times. The V gene is TRBV29-1, the J gene TRBJ2-1; D is ambiguous. The CDR3 contains 14 residues. Germline V gene data show CDR1 as SQVTM and CDR2 as ANQGSEA. Trimming removed 3 bases from V and 5 bases from J, with 14 bases in between. CDR3 protein: CSVDEFNHNNEQFF. The CDR3 DNA sequence: TGCAGCGTTGATGAGTTTAACCACAACAATGAGCAGTTCTTC.

This clonotype was counted many times. The CDR3 loop reads CAIKAGTTEDTQYF. CDR3 DNA: TGTGCCATCAAGGCCGGGACAACTGAGGATACGCAGTATTTT. The chain links TRBV10-3 to TRBJ2-3, with D possibly TRBD1 on 6 matching bases. The CDR3 loop spans 14 amino acids. Trimming removed 7 bases at V and 6 bases at J, with 17 bases between. Germline CDR1 is ENHRY and CDR2 is SYGVKD.

This clonotype was counted at least ten times. The chain recombines TRBV30 with TRBJ2-1, with D possibly being TRBD1 (6 bases). Germline V lookup: CDR1 GTSNPN, CDR2 SVGIG (reference sequence). This CDR3 contains 13 residues. DNA for the CDR3: TGTACCCTAAAGAAACCAGGGGTCAATGAGCAGTTCTTC. It codes for CTLKKPGVNEQFF.

This clonotype was seen ten or more times. The J gene is TRBJ2-7, the V gene TRBV29-1; no firm D call. The germline CDR1 and CDR2 sequences are SQVTM and ANQGSEA. This CDR3 has 18 residues. Trimming stripped 7 bases from V and 0 bases from J, with 28 bases between. CDR3 region: CSAHLIRQVAKYSYEQYF. CDR3 nucleotide sequence: TGCAGCGCCCACCTCATCCGTCAGGTAGCCAAATACTCCTACGAGCAGTACTTC.

This clonotype was seen repeatedly, ten times or more. DNA for the CDR3: TGCGCCAGCCGCGTCGGACAGCTCTCCTACGAGCAGTACTTC. As protein: CASRVGQLSYEQYF. V and J are TRBV5-1 and TRBJ2-7, with a weak D call TRBD1 (6 bases). The CDR3 extends over 14 amino acids. V dropped 7 bases and J dropped 0 bases, with 14 bases sitting between them. The germline V gene has CDR1 SGHRS and CDR2 YFSETQ. The whole variable domain, filled in from reference TRBV5-1 and TRBJ2-7, reads KAGVTQTPRYLIKTRGQQVTLSCSPISGHRSVSWYQQTPGQGLQFLFEYFSETQRNKGNFPGRFSGRQFSNSRSEMNVSTLELGDSALYLCASRVGQLSYEQYFGPGTRLTVT.

About this clonotype itself: A far more abundant clone sits one base away, making this likely a read error. The rearrangement uses TRBV5-6 and TRBJ2-5; the match to TRBD1 covers 8 bases. After removal of 0 bases from V and 11 bases from J, the junction contained 12 bases not matched to a gene. Germline V lookup: CDR1 SGHDT, CDR2 YYEEEE. The CDR3 extends over 15 amino acids. The CDR3 region is CASSLGQGANNEQYF. The DNA of the CDR3 is TGTGCCAGCAGCTTGGGTCAGGGGGCGAACAATGAGCAGTACTTC.

This clonotype was seen at least ten times. The V call is TRBV19, the J call TRBJ1-1; maybe TRBD1 (5 bases). The V end lost 6 bases, the J end lost 7 bases, and 18 bases lay between the germline ends. This CDR3 has 14 amino acids. The germline gives CDR1 LNHDA, CDR2 SQIVND (reference sequence). CDR3: CASSSGTEIDEAFF. The CDR3 DNA reads TGTGCCAGTAGCTCCGGGACGGAGATCGATGAAGCTTTCTTT.

This clonotype was detected ten times or more. V is TRBV5-1 and J is TRBJ1-1, with D hard to call. The CDR3 is 17 amino acids. The V and J ends lost 4 bases and 2 bases respectively, with 21 bases between them. Germline V gene lookup returns CDR1 SGHRS and CDR2 YFSETQ. The CDR3 reads CASSQSPPGAYNTEAFF. The CDR3 nucleotides are TGCGCCAGCAGCCAGAGTCCGCCGGGAGCTTACAACACTGAAGCTTTCTTT.

The V call is TRBV5-4, the J call TRBJ2-3, with D maybe TRBD1 (5 bases). The ends were cut back, 4 bases at V and 4 bases at J, with 13 bases in the middle. The CDR3 totals 14 residues. Germline CDR1 and CDR2: SGHNT and YYREEE (reference sequence). The CDR3 protein is CASSPRLGADTQYF. CDR3 in DNA: TGTGCCAGCAGCCCCCGTTTAGGGGCAGATACGCAGTATTTT.

V and J are TRBV9 and TRBJ2-2, with TRBD2 matching over 11 bases. J was trimmed by 6 bases and V by 4 bases; bases with no gene match: 8. Germline V gene data show CDR1 as SGDLS and CDR2 as YYNGEE. The CDR3 runs to 16 residues. The CDR3 sequence: CASSTRSGGASGELFF. In DNA, the CDR3 is TGTGCCAGCAGCACTCGTAGCGGGGGGGCTTCCGGGGAGCTGTTTTTT.